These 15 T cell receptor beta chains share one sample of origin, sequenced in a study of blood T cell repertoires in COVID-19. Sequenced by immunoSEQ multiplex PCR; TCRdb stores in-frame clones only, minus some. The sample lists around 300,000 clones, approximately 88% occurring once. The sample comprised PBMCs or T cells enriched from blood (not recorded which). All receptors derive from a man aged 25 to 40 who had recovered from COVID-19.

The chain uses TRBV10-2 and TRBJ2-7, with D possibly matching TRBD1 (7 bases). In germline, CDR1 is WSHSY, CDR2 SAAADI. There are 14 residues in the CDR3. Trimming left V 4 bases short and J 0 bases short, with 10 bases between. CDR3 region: CASSGGTASYEQYF. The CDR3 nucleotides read TGCGCCAGCAGTGGCGGGACAGCCTCCTACGAGCAGTACTTC.

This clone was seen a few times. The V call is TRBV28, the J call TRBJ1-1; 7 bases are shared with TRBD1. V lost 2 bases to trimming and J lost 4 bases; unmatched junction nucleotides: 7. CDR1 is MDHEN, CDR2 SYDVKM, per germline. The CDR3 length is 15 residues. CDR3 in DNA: TGTGCCAGCAGTTTAATAGGGGGCTCGGGCACTGAAGCTTTCTTT. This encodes CASSLIGGSGTEAFF.

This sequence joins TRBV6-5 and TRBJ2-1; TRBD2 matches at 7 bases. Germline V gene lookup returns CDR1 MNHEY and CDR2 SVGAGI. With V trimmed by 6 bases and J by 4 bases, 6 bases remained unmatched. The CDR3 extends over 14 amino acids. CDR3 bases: TGTGCCAGCAGACTAGCGAGCGGGTACAATGAGCAGTTCTTC. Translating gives CASRLASGYNEQFF.

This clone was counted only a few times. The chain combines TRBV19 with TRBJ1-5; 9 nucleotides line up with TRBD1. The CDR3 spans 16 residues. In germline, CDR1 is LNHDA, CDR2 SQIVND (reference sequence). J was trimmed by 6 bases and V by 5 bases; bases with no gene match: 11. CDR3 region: CASSLRQGGPGQPQHF. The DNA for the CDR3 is TGTGCCAGTAGTCTTCGACAGGGGGGGCCGGGTCAGCCCCAGCATTTT.

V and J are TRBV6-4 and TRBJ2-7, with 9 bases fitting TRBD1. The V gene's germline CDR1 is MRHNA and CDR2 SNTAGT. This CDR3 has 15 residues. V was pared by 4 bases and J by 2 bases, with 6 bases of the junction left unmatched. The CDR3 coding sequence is TGTGCCAGCAGTGTCGGGACAGGGAGCCCCTACGAGCAGTACTTC. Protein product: CASSVGTGSPYEQYF.

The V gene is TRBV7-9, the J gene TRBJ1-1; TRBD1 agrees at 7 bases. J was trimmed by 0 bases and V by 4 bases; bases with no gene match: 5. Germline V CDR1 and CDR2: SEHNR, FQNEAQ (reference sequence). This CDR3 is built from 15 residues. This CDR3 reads CASSYGQEMNTEAFF. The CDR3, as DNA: TGTGCCAGCAGCTACGGACAGGAAATGAACACTGAAGCTTTCTTT.

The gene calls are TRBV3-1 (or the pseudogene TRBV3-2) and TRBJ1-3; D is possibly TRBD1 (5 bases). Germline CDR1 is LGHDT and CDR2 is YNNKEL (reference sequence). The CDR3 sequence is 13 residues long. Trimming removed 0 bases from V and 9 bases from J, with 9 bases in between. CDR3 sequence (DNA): TGTGCCAGCAGCCAAGATTGGGGCATCACCATATATTTT. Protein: CASSQDWGITIYF.

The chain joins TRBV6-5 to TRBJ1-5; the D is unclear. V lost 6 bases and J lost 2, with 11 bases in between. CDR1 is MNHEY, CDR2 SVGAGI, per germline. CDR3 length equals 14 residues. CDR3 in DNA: TGTGCCAGCAGAGGTCTTAGCGGCAATCAGCCCCAGCATTTT. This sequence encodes CASRGLSGNQPQHF.

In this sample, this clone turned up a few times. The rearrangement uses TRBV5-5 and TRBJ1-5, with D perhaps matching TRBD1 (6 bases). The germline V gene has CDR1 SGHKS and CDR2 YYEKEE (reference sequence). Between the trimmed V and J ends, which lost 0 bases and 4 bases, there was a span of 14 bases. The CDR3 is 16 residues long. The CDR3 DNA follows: TGTGCCAGCAGCTTGGTGTCGGGACACCTAAATCAGCCCCAGCATTTT. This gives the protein CASSLVSGHLNQPQHF.

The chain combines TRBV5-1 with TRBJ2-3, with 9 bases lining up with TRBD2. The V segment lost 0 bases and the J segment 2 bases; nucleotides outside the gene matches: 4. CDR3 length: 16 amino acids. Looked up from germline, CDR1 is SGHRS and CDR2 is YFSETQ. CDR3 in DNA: TGCGCCAGCAGCTTGGCGGGCGGGGGGGCCACAGATACGCAGTATTTT. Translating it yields CASSLAGGGATDTQYF.

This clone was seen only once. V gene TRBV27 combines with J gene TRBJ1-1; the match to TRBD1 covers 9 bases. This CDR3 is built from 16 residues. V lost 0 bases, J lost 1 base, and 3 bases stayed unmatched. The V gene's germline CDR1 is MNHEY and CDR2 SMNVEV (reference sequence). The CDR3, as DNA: TGTGCCAGCAGTTTATCGGGACAGGGCTCGAACACTGAAGCTTTCTTT. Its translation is CASSLSGQGSNTEAFF.

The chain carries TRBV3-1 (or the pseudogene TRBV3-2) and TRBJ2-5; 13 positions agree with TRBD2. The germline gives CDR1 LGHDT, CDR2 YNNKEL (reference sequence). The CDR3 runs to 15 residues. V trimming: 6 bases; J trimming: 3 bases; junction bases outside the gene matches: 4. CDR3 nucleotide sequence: TGTGCCAGCAGGTTCGGACTAGCGGGGGAAGAGACCCAGTACTTC. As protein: CASRFGLAGEETQYF.

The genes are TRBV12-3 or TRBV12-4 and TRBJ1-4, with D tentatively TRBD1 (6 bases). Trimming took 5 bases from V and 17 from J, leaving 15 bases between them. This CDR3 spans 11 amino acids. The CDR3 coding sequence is TGTGCCAGCAGTCGGGGACATAACCGTTTTTTT. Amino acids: CASSRGHNRFF.

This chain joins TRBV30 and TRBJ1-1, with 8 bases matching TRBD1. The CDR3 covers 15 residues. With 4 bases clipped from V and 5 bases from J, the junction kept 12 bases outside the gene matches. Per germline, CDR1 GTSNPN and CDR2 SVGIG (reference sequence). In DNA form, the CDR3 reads TGTGCCTGGACCGCAGGGGGCGCGACATCGACTGAAGCTTTCTTT. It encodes CAWTAGGATSTEAFF.

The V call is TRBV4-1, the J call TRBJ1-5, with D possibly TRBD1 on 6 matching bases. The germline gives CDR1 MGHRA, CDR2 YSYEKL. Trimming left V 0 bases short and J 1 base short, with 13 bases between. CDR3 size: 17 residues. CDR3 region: CASSQEGGAESNQPQHF. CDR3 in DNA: TGCGCCAGCAGCCAAGAGGGGGGGGCTGAGAGCAATCAGCCCCAGCATTTT.